Presented here are 20 T cell receptor beta chains from one specimen sequenced in a study of OX40 agonist ivuxolimab in advanced cancers. Method: immunoSEQ multiplex PCR; TCRdb's copy keeps in-frame clones and lacks some. Of tens of thousands of clones detected, 75% to 90% appear once; the ten largest clones hold approximately 5%. Material: CD4+ or CD8+ T cells sorted from blood, obtained in a trial of the OX40 agonist ivuxolimab. The receptors were sampled from an adult with an advanced solid tumor such as melanoma, head and neck, liver or kidney cancer.

The chain recombines TRBV11-3 with TRBJ2-2; 9 bases line up with TRBD2. Germline-derived CDR1 and CDR2 are SGHNT and YENEEA. The junction had 11 bases not matched to a gene; V was cut back by 5 bases and J by 7 bases. CDR3 length: 16 residues. Here the CDR3 DNA reads TGTGCCAGCAGCCCCTCGGGGTTAGCGGGAGTCGGGGAGCTGTTTTTT. Encoded protein: CASSPSGLAGVGELFF.

The chain couples TRBV6-6 to TRBJ1-6; D is perhaps TRBD1 (5 bases). The CDR3 spans 15 residues. V was cut by 2 bases and J by 5 bases, with 10 bases left in between. CDR1 MNHNY and CDR2 SVGAGI come from the germline V gene (reference sequence). The CDR3 loop is CASSYEGRDNSPLHF. The CDR3 bases are TGTGCCAGCAGTTACGAAGGCAGGGATAATTCACCCCTCCACTTT.

This rearrangement joins TRBV2 to TRBJ2-7; 9 nucleotides align to TRBD1. Unmatched junction bases numbered 3, after V lost 7 bases and J lost 2 bases. Germline V CDR1 and CDR2: SNHLY, FYNNEI. The CDR3 totals 13 residues. For the CDR3, the DNA is TGTGCCAGCATCCGGGACAGGGCCTACGAGCAGTACTTC. Translating gives CASIRDRAYEQYF. Supplemented by reference TRBV2 and TRBJ2-7, the full variable domain reads EPEVTQTPSHQVTQMGQEVILRCVPISNHLYFYWYRQILGQKVEFLVSFYNNEISEKSEIFDDQFSVERPDGSNFTLKIRSTKLEDSAMYFCASIRDRAYEQYFGPGTRLTVT.

J is TRBJ1-2 and V is TRBV9; unclear D gene. The germline V and J ends were trimmed by 4 bases and 3 bases, with 13 bases remaining between them. The CDR3 totals 14 residues. CDR1 is SGDLS, CDR2 YYNGEE, per germline. CDR3 in DNA: TGTGCCAGCAGCTCCCCGTTAGCCCACTATGGCTACACCTTC. It is translated as CASSSPLAHYGYTF.

The chain carries TRBV4-1 and TRBJ1-6; 8 bases line up with TRBD1. The length of the CDR3 is 16 residues. Germline CDR1 reads MGHRA; CDR2 reads YSYEKL. Trimming took 3 bases from V and 7 from J; bases not matched to a gene: 8. CDR3 region: CASSQTPDRDNSPLHF. The CDR3 coding sequence is TGCGCCAGCAGCCAGACTCCGGACAGGGACAATTCACCCCTCCACTTT.

The chain carries TRBV5-1 and TRBJ1-2; a possible D gene is TRBD1 (5 bases). Trimming shortened V by 4 bases and J by 6 bases, and 16 bases separated the two germline ends. The CDR3 has 14 amino acids. Germline values: CDR1 SGHRS, CDR2 YFSETQ. CDR3 amino acids: CASSPAGRADGYTF. CDR3 in DNA: TGCGCCAGCAGCCCGGCGGGCAGGGCAGATGGCTACACCTTC.

J is TRBJ1-1 and V is TRBV18, with 7 nucleotides matching TRBD1. V gave up 5 bases and J gave up 8 bases; unmatched junction bases: 5. Germline-derived CDR1 and CDR2 are KGHSH and LQKENI. This CDR3 is built from 12 residues. In DNA, the CDR3 is TGTGCCAGCTCAGCGATACAGGGGGAAGCTTTCTTT. Its translation is CASSAIQGEAFF.

The V and J genes are TRBV14 and TRBJ2-1; 13 nucleotides align to TRBD2. The CDR3 sequence is 17 residues long. After removal of 2 bases from V and 7 bases from J, the junction contained 8 bases not matched to a gene. CDR1 is SGHDN and CDR2 is FVKESK in the germline V gene. The CDR3 bases are TGTGCCAGCAGCCAATTTAGGACTAGCGGGAGTAGAAATGAGCAGTTCTTC. Protein: CASSQFRTSGSRNEQFF.

As concerns this clone: A junction boundary mismatches the germline segment, possibly from a read error. The chain recombines TRBV6-1 with TRBJ2-1; TRBD2 aligns across 7 bases. This CDR3 is 15 amino acids long. CDR1 MNHNS and CDR2 SASEGT come from the germline V gene. This CDR3 is CASSEAGRYYNEQFF. CDR3 sequence (DNA): TGTGCCAGCAGCGAAGCGGGAAGATACTACAATGAGCAGTTCTTC.

The V call is TRBV7-9, the J call TRBJ2-3; D is unresolved. CDR3 size: 12 residues. V was clipped by 0 bases and J by 6 bases, with 4 bases between them. CDR1 is SEHNR, CDR2 FQNEAQ, per germline (reference sequence). CDR3 coding DNA: TGTGCCAGCAGCTTAGCGCCGGATACGCAGTATTTT. Translation gives CASSLAPDTQYF.

There are a few counts of this clone. This chain links TRBV28 with TRBJ1-1; D ambiguous. CDR1 and CDR2 (germline): MDHEN, SYDVKM. CDR3 length: 14 amino acids. Trimming stripped 6 bases from V and 1 base from J, with 12 bases between. For the CDR3, the DNA is TGTGCCAGCAGGGGTGACAATACGAACACTGAAGCTTTCTTT. Protein product: CASRGDNTNTEAFF.

The gene calls are TRBV27 and TRBJ1-2; 8 bases agree with TRBD1. Trimming took 5 bases from V and 6 from J; bases not matched to a gene: 8. Germline V lookup: CDR1 MNHEY, CDR2 SMNVEV (reference sequence). The CDR3 covers 14 residues. CDR3 sequence: CASSLNRGADGYTF. The CDR3, as DNA: TGTGCCAGCAGTCTGAACAGGGGGGCGGATGGCTACACCTTC.

In regard to this clone: The sample contains more than one DNA sequence encoding this CDR3. The chain links TRBV7-2 to TRBJ2-3; the D is unclear. V was clipped by 5 bases and J by 1 base, with 4 bases between them. CDR3 length: 12 amino acids. The germline CDR1 and CDR2 sequences are SGHTA and FQGNSA. The CDR3 is CASSPRTDTQYF. The CDR3 bases are TGTGCCAGCAGCCCCCGCACAGATACGCAGTATTTT.

The chain recombines TRBV4-3 with TRBJ2-2, with D possibly being TRBD1 (5 bases). V was pared by 3 bases and J by 7 bases, with 9 bases between. The CDR3 is 13 amino acids. The germline CDR1 and CDR2 sequences are LGHNA and YSLEER. CDR3 in amino acids: CASSHRENGELFF. The CDR3 nucleotides read TGCGCCAGCAGCCACAGGGAAAACGGGGAGCTGTTTTTT.

This clone was detected only a few times. The V and J genes are TRBV29-1 and TRBJ2-1, with TRBD1 matching over 7 bases. V lost 0 bases, J lost 7 bases, and 6 bases stayed unmatched. CDR3 length equals 14 residues. The germline CDR1 and CDR2 sequences are SQVTM and ANQGSEA. This chain's CDR3 is CSVEDINRGNEQFF. The CDR3 DNA follows: TGCAGCGTTGAAGATATAAACAGGGGAAATGAGCAGTTCTTC.

This sequence joins TRBV7-2 and TRBJ1-6; D unresolved. Germline CDR1 is SGHTA and CDR2 is FQGNSA. The CDR3 contains 13 residues. V lost 3 bases, J lost 11 bases, and 11 bases lay in between. The CDR3 region is CASSFSDDPPLHF. The CDR3 region has the DNA TGTGCCAGCAGCTTTAGCGACGACCCACCCCTCCACTTT.

The chain recombines TRBV11-2 with TRBJ2-1; a weak D match, TRBD2 (5 bases). The CDR3 loop spans 15 amino acids. V was cut by 5 bases and J by 7 bases, with 18 bases left in between. In germline, CDR1 is SGHAT, CDR2 FQNNGV. The CDR3 coding sequence is TGTGCCAGCAGCCCGAGGGTTATAGTTTCAAATGAGCAGTTCTTC. Translated: CASSPRVIVSNEQFF.

The rearrangement links TRBV4-1 to TRBJ2-1, with a possible D match to TRBD2 (7 bases). Per germline, CDR1 MGHRA and CDR2 YSYEKL. The germline V and J ends were trimmed by 8 bases and 4 bases, with 12 bases remaining between them. The CDR3 contains 13 residues. As DNA, the CDR3 is TGCGCCAGCGGGGGGGCGAATTACAATGAGCAGTTCTTC. Its protein product is CASGGANYNEQFF.

The chain recombines TRBV19 with TRBJ1-1, with D possibly being TRBD1 (5 bases). Trimming left V 4 bases short and J 1 base short, with 10 bases between. This CDR3 spans 14 amino acids. The germline V gene encodes CDR1 LNHDA and CDR2 SQIVND (reference sequence). The CDR3 here is CASSKGRENTEAFF. CDR3 sequence (DNA): TGTGCCAGTAGTAAGGGACGGGAGAACACTGAAGCTTTCTTT.

This clone was observed a few times. The rearrangement joins TRBV7-3 to TRBJ2-1; unclear D gene. Germline CDR1 and CDR2: SGHTA and FQGTGA. Deletions cut 2 bases from V and 7 bases from J, with 12 bases between. The CDR3 is made up of 14 amino acids. CDR3 in DNA: TGTGCCAGCAGCTTATCGGGCCTTGAAAATGAGCAGTTCTTC. This gives the protein CASSLSGLENEQFF.